The 27 T cell receptor beta chains reported below all come from one sample, sequenced in a study of T-cell memory formation after mild COVID-19. One entry per CDR3 protein results from TCRdb running MiXCR on the 5' RACE reads. Of 300,000 to 350,000 distinct CDR3 sequences in the sample, roughly a fifth are singletons; the top ten hold 21%. Sequencing was performed on PBMCs or a T cell subset sorted from them (not recorded which). Receptors originate from a man aged 18 to 35 who had mild COVID-19 (a few samples of this study predate the infection). Cell type and time point are not known.

This clonotype has a handful of counts. The chain recombines TRBV7-2 with TRBJ2-1; 10 nucleotides line up with TRBD2. The CDR3 spans 16 residues. V was clipped by 4 bases and J by 8 bases; unmatched bases: 11. Germline V gives CDR1 SGHTA, CDR2 FQGNSA. The CDR3 loop reads CASSSPSGGGLYEQFF. As DNA, the CDR3 is TGTGCCAGCAGCTCACCAAGCGGGGGGGGACTTTATGAGCAGTTCTTC.

V and J are TRBV4-1 and TRBJ1-6, with TRBD1 as a possible D gene (5 bases). This CDR3 comprises 15 residues. V dropped 4 bases and J dropped 4 bases, with 11 bases sitting between them. Germline V gene lookup returns CDR1 MGHRA and CDR2 YSYEKL. DNA of the CDR3: TGCGCCAGCAGCCCACGGGACGGATATAATTCACCCCTCCACTTT. Translated, it gives CASSPRDGYNSPLHF.

This clonotype was detected a few times. The chain recombines TRBV9 with TRBJ1-5, with 7 bases matching TRBD1. The germline V gene encodes CDR1 SGDLS and CDR2 YYNGEE. V gave up 3 bases and J gave up 0 bases; unmatched junction bases: 3. This CDR3 is 15 amino acids long. This chain's CDR3 is CASSETGDSNQPQHF. The CDR3 DNA is TGTGCCAGCAGCGAAACAGGGGATAGCAATCAGCCCCAGCATTTT.

This clonotype was detected only a few times. This rearrangement joins TRBV30 to TRBJ2-7, with TRBD1 as a possible D gene (6 bases). The germline V gene encodes CDR1 GTSNPN and CDR2 SVGIG (reference sequence). This CDR3 is 12 amino acids long. Trimming took off 2 bases at V and 2 bases at J, with 7 bases between the two ends. The DNA for the CDR3 is TGTGCCTGGAGTAAGGGGGCCTACGAGCAGTACTTC. Translation: CAWSKGAYEQYF.

The chain links TRBV6-2 or TRBV6-3 to TRBJ1-2, with 7 bases lining up with TRBD1. Germline CDR1 and CDR2: MNHEY and SVGEGT. This CDR3 is 13 amino acids long. V was pared by 5 bases and J by 5 bases, with 5 bases of the junction left unmatched. The CDR3 loop reads CASSDREKYGYTF. In DNA, the CDR3 is TGTGCCAGCAGTGACAGGGAGAAGTATGGCTACACCTTC.

This clonotype came up a few times. The gene calls are TRBV13 and TRBJ1-2, with 8 nucleotides matching TRBD1. Losses at the gene ends were 10 bases for V and 3 bases for J; bases not matched to a gene: 10. This CDR3 spans 14 amino acids. The germline V gene encodes CDR1 PRHDT and CDR2 FYEKMQ (reference sequence). The CDR3 nucleotides are TGTGCCACGTCGACAGGGGTTTACGACTATGGCTACACCTTC. It codes for CATSTGVYDYGYTF.

The chain has TRBV7-2 and TRBJ2-5; unclear D gene. The CDR3 contains 15 residues. Trimming stripped 1 base from V and 1 base from J, with 10 bases between. Germline V CDR1 and CDR2: SGHTA, FQGNSA. The CDR3 nucleotides are TGTGCCAGCAGCTTAGGAGGTCACTCCCAAGAGACCCAGTACTTC. Translated: CASSLGGHSQETQYF.

The gene calls are TRBV18 and TRBJ2-3; D possibly corresponds to TRBD2 (5 bases). V lost 3 bases and J lost 2, with 12 bases in between. CDR3 length equals 15 residues. Looked up from germline, CDR1 is KGHSH and CDR2 is LQKENI. This chain's CDR3 is CASSPASGNTDTQYF. CDR3 nucleotides: TGTGCCAGCTCACCGGCGTCGGGGAACACAGATACGCAGTATTTT.

This clonotype was counted only a few times. The chain employs TRBV11-2 and TRBJ2-7, with 11 bases matching TRBD2. The germline CDR1 and CDR2 sequences are SGHAT and FQNNGV. V was clipped by 2 bases and J by 9 bases; unmatched bases: 12. This CDR3 comprises 16 residues. The CDR3 reads CASSLSLTSGEFGQYF. For the CDR3, the DNA is TGTGCCAGCAGCTTATCCCTGACTAGCGGGGAGTTCGGGCAGTACTTC.

The chain employs TRBV29-1 and TRBJ1-1; D is uncertain. The CDR3 sequence is 10 residues long. The germline CDR1 and CDR2 sequences are SQVTM and ANQGSEA. V was pared by 7 bases and J by 8 bases, with 11 bases between. The CDR3 bases are TGCAGCGCCCTCCACCGAGAAGCTTTCTTT. As protein: CSALHREAFF.

In this sample, this clonotype turned up many times. The CDR3 region is CASRYSGGALNEQFF. In DNA, the CDR3 is TGTGCCAGCAGGTATAGCGGGGGGGCGCTTAATGAGCAGTTCTTC. The chain recombines TRBV7-9 with TRBJ2-1; 11 bases map to TRBD2. This CDR3 has 15 residues. CDR1 is SEHNR and CDR2 is FQNEAQ in the germline V gene (reference sequence). V gave up 6 bases and J gave up 7 bases; unmatched junction bases: 8.

This sequence joins TRBV20-1 and TRBJ1-2; D remains unclear. V was clipped by 5 bases and J by 5 bases, with 12 bases between them. This CDR3 has 12 residues. CDR1 and CDR2 (germline): DFQATT, SNEGSKA (reference sequence). The CDR3 region has the DNA TGCAGTGCTTACGACGGCAATTATGGCTACACCTTC. Its protein product is CSAYDGNYGYTF.

This clonotype was observed at least ten times. Written as DNA, the CDR3 is TGCGCCAGCAGCTTGCAGAGCTCCTACAATGAGCAGTTCTTC. It codes for CASSLQSSYNEQFF. The chain couples TRBV5-1 to TRBJ2-1, with D uncertain. V was trimmed by 1 base and J by 0 bases, leaving 5 bases between them. Germline CDR1 and CDR2: SGHRS and YFSETQ. This CDR3 has 14 residues.

This clonotype appeared a few times. The chain uses TRBV5-1 and TRBJ2-3, with D possibly TRBD1 on 5 matching bases. The CDR3 extends over 14 amino acids. Germline V gene sequence: CDR1 SGHRS, CDR2 YFSETQ. Trimming stripped 3 bases from V and 3 bases from J, with 11 bases between. The CDR3 loop reads CASSYQDSTDTQYF. In nucleotides, the CDR3 is TGCGCCAGCAGCTACCAAGACAGTACAGATACGCAGTATTTT.

The rearrangement uses TRBV15 and TRBJ2-7; 12 nucleotides agree with TRBD1. This CDR3 has 17 residues. J gave up 5 bases and V 0 bases, and 8 bases lay outside the gene matches. The germline gives CDR1 LNHNV, CDR2 YYDKDF (reference sequence). This chain's CDR3 is CATSRDNPGQGANEQYV. In DNA, the CDR3 is TGTGCCACCAGCAGAGATAATCCGGGACAGGGGGCAAACGAGCAGTACGTC.

This clonotype was seen only a few times. The chain carries TRBV7-2 and TRBJ2-2; 12 bases are shared with TRBD2. This CDR3 region has 19 residues. Germline CDR1 SGHTA, CDR2 FQGNSA. Trimming cost V 1 base and J 4 bases; bases outside gene matches: 10. The CDR3 bases are TGTGCCAGCAGCTTAGTTTCTAGCGGGGGGGCCGAGGCCACCGGGGAGCTGTTTTTT. Amino acids: CASSLVSSGGAEATGELFF. The whole variable domain, remainder taken from reference TRBV7-2 and TRBJ2-2, is GAGVSQSPSNKVTEKGKDVELRCDPISGHTALYWYRQSLGQGLEFLIYFQGNSAPDKSGLPSDRFSAERTGGSVSTLTIQRTQQEDSAVYLCASSLVSSGGAEATGELFFGEGSRLTVL.

The chain employs TRBV20-1 and TRBJ1-2; 7 bases agree with TRBD1. V lost 5 bases, J lost 4 bases, and 7 bases stayed unmatched. The CDR3 loop spans 13 amino acids. The germline CDR1 and CDR2 sequences are DFQATT and SNEGSKA (reference sequence). The CDR3 spells CSAPLTGSYGYTF. The DNA for the CDR3 is TGCAGTGCTCCGCTGACAGGGAGCTATGGCTACACCTTC.

This clonotype has only a few counts. The chain couples TRBV27 to TRBJ1-2, with a weak D call TRBD1 (6 bases). CDR3 length: 14 residues. With 4 bases removed from V and 8 bases from J, the gap between germline ends came to 17 bases. Germline CDR1 reads MNHEY; CDR2 reads SMNVEV (reference sequence). CDR3 in DNA: TGTGCCAGCAGTTCGGGGGCCAAGGTCGGGGGCTACACCTTC. Translation: CASSSGAKVGGYTF.

This clonotype was detected ten times or more. This rearrangement joins TRBV25-1 to TRBJ2-3, with TRBD2 identical over 11 bases. CDR1 and CDR2 from the germline V gene are MGHDK and SYGVNS. After removal of 3 bases from V and 6 bases from J, the junction contained 11 bases not matched to a gene. The CDR3 is 17 amino acids. The CDR3 region is CASSEEGTSGGGDTQYF. The CDR3 nucleotides are TGTGCCAGCAGTGAGGAGGGGACTAGCGGAGGTGGGGATACGCAGTATTTT.

Only a few counts were recorded for this clonotype. This chain's CDR3 is CSVGAAGLTDTQYF. The CDR3 region has the DNA TGCAGCGTTGGGGCGGCGGGACTCACAGATACGCAGTATTTT. V and J are TRBV29-1 and TRBJ2-3; D may be TRBD2 (6 bases). The CDR3 loop spans 14 amino acids. Germline V gives CDR1 SQVTM, CDR2 ANQGSEA. V lost 4 bases to trimming and J lost 2 bases, with 13 bases between them.

This clonotype was found a few times. The chain uses TRBV18 and TRBJ2-1; the match to TRBD2 covers 16 bases. The CDR3 is made up of 16 amino acids. Germline loops: CDR1 KGHSH, CDR2 LQKENI. Trimming removed 3 bases from V and 6 bases from J; junction bases left unmatched: 2. CDR3 region: CASSPGTSGGANEQFF. As DNA, the CDR3 is TGTGCCAGCTCACCCGGGACTAGCGGGGGGGCCAATGAGCAGTTCTTC.

The genes are TRBV29-1 and TRBJ2-3; D might be TRBD2 (6 bases). Germline V CDR1 and CDR2: SQVTM, ANQGSEA. V gave up 3 bases and J gave up 0 bases, with 7 bases separating them. The CDR3 has 13 amino acids. CDR3 in amino acids: CSVDGGSTDTQYF. CDR3 bases: TGCAGCGTTGATGGGGGGAGCACAGATACGCAGTATTTT.

V gene TRBV10-3 combines with J gene TRBJ1-1, with a possible D match to TRBD1 (6 bases). V gave up 6 bases and J gave up 0 bases, with 8 bases separating them. This CDR3 contains 13 residues. Germline values: CDR1 ENHRY, CDR2 SYGVKD. The CDR3 reads CAISRTVNTEAFF. In DNA form, the CDR3 reads TGTGCCATCAGCCGGACAGTGAACACTGAAGCTTTCTTT.

This clonotype has just a few counts. This rearrangement joins TRBV12-3 or TRBV12-4 to TRBJ1-2; possibly TRBD1 for D (5 bases). The CDR3 runs to 15 residues. V was pared by 3 bases and J by 3 bases, with 14 bases between. Written as DNA, the CDR3 is TGTGCCAGCAGTTTCTCAGGGAGGCGTGACTATGGCTACACCTTC. Amino acids: CASSFSGRRDYGYTF.

This clonotype was found a few times. The rearrangement joins TRBV7-3 to TRBJ2-3; 9 bases are a match to TRBD2. The CDR3 extends over 16 amino acids. Germline lookup yields CDR1 SGHTA and CDR2 FQGTGA. V was clipped by 4 bases and J by 6 bases; unmatched bases: 11. The CDR3 region is CASSYIPTSGVDTQYF. Here the CDR3 DNA reads TGTGCCAGCAGCTACATCCCGACTAGCGGCGTTGATACGCAGTATTTT.

At least ten counts were recorded for this clonotype. This sequence joins TRBV28 and TRBJ2-3, with 8 bases identical to TRBD2. CDR3 length: 17 residues. The trim removed 5 bases at V and 6 bases at J, leaving 16 bases unmatched. The germline gives CDR1 MDHEN, CDR2 SYDVKM. DNA for the CDR3: TGTGCCAGCAGTCCCACGGGGGGGGGTCCCGCAACTGATACGCAGTATTTT. Its protein is CASSPTGGGPATDTQYF.

This rearrangement joins TRBV29-1 to TRBJ2-2, with D tentatively TRBD1 (6 bases). The CDR3 is 12 residues long. CDR1 and CDR2 from the germline V gene are SQVTM and ANQGSEA. CDR3: CTTTGPAGELFF. The CDR3, as DNA: TGCACAACAACAGGGCCCGCCGGGGAGCTGTTTTTT.